This TCR beta chain was sequenced in a study of T cells in Graves' hyperthyroidism and ophthalmopathy. The study, taken as a whole, reports: Within blood appeared most thyroid clonotypes that had expanded above 0.001.

This clonotype has ten or more counts. The antigen is unknown. CDR3 length equals 15 residues. The V end lost 0 bases, the J end lost 0 bases, and 7 bases lay between the germline ends. Germline CDR1 reads SGDLS; CDR2 reads YYNGEE. Researchers amplified the TCR beta CDR3 regions from RNA transcripts. HTBI primers were employed in a first-round RT-PCR of the TCR CDR3. A single record per CDR3 protein comes from TCRdb applying MiXCR to the multiplex PCR reads. Of hundreds of thousands of distinct CDR3 sequences in the sample, nearly 45% were seen once. The TCR sequence derives from an adult man with Graves' disease, either hyperthyroidism or ophthalmopathy (not recorded which). The chain combines TRBV9 with TRBJ1-5; D is unclear. The sample taken for sequencing was peripheral blood or thyroid tissue (not recorded which). CDR3 region: CASSVVEISNQPQHF. The CDR3 DNA sequence: TGTGCCAGCAGCGTAGTAGAGATTAGCAATCAGCCCCAGCATTTT.